This TCR beta chain was profiled in a study of PD-1 blockade in mismatch repair-deficient tumors. The method was immunoSEQ multiplex PCR; TCRdb's version includes in-frame clones alone and lacks a portion of them. The table has about 100,000 clones, 82% seen once. Findings and caveats of the study: Rapid post-treatment expansion, then contraction, generally preceding radiologic response, marked tumor-resident clones.

This CDR3 region has 15 residues. Turning to this clone: The antigen is unknown.

Sequenced material: peripheral blood, taken roughly 36 weeks after starting pembrolizumab. The chain couples TRBV21-1 to TRBJ1-4. TRBV21-1 corresponds to a pseudogene. The receptor was isolated from an adult with mismatch repair-deficient cancer. Here the CDR3 DNA reads TGTGCCAGCAGCAAAGGTGCGGATCGAGGGGAAAAACTGTTTTTT. Protein sequence: CASSKGADRGEKLFF.